This is a list of T cell receptor beta chains from one sample in a study of healthy donors' naive CD4 and CD8 T cells. MiXCR was run by TCRdb on the reads, yielding one entry per CDR3 protein. The sample gives 200,000 or so distinct CDR3 sequences, over 60% of which show up once; less than 2.5% is in the top ten. The sample was naive CD4+ and CD8+ T cells sorted from blood, pooled from several donors. The receptors were gathered from a pool of human donors in good health; the sample pools cells from several healthy donors. Both conserved end residues are trimmed from each CDR3. Each record gives: V gene, J gene, CDR3 length, D gene, CDR3 protein. A D gene is named only where the DNA matches it firmly.

>TRBV19|TRBJ1-5|11|-
ASSMHGNQPQH
>TRBV29-1|TRBJ1-1|10|-
SYQTVNTEAF
>TRBV29-1|TRBJ2-4|11|-
SVDGGAENIQY
>TRBV15|TRBJ2-1|15|TRBD2
ATSRFLLAGGKDEQF
>TRBV13|TRBJ2-7|13|TRBD2
ASSSAGLAGYEQY
>TRBV6-5|TRBJ1-2|13|TRBD1
ASSYSSGQNYGYT
>TRBV5-4|TRBJ2-7|13|-
ASSLRNGLRYEQY
>TRBV5-1|TRBJ1-1|11|TRBD1
ASSDQGGTEAF
>TRBV19|TRBJ2-7|11|-
ASSILGGYEQY
>TRBV29-1|TRBJ1-6|12|TRBD1
SARTGEEYSPLH
>TRBV19|TRBJ1-2|15|-
ASNPGQLLLPNYGYT
>TRBV30|TRBJ1-6|13|-
AWSAHGPPNSPLH
>TRBV19|TRBJ1-1|12|TRBD1
ASSMGTANTEAF
>TRBV30|TRBJ2-1|8|-
ACPNVEQF
>TRBV28|TRBJ2-5|11|TRBD1
AGRTGEMGTQY
>TRBV30|TRBJ2-3|13|-
AWSVQGTSTDTQY
>TRBV6-5|TRBJ2-1|14|TRBD2
ASSWTSGRANNEQF